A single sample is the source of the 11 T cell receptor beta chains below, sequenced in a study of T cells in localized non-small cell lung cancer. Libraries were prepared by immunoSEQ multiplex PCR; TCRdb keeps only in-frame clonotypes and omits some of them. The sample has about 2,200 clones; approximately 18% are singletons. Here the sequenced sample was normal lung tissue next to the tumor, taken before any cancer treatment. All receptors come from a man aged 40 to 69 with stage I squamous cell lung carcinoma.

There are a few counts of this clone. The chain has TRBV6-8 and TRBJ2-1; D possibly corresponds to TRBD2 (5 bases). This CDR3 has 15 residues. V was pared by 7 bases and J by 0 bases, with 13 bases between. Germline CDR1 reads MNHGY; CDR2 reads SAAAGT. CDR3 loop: CASNTAGSSYNEQFF. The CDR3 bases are TGTGCCAGCAACACGGCGGGTAGCTCCTACAATGAGCAGTTCTTC.

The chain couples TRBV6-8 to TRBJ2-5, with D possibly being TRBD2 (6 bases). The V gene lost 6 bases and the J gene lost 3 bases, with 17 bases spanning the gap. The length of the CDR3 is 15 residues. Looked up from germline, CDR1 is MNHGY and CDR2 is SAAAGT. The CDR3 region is CASSSPLGGKETQYF. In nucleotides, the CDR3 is TGTGCCAGCAGCTCTCCATTGGGAGGAAAAGAGACCCAGTACTTC.

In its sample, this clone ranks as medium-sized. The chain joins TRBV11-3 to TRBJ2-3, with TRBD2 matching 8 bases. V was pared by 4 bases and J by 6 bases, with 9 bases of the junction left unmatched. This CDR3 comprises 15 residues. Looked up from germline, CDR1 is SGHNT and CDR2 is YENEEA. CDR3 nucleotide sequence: TGTGCCAGCAGCTCATCGGGGGGGTCATCGGATACGCAGTATTTT. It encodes CASSSSGGSSDTQYF.

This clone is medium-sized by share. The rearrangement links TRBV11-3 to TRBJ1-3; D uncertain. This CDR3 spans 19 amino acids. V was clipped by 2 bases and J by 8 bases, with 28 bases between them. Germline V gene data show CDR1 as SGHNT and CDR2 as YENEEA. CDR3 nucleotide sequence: TGTGCCAGCAGCTTAAGGCCCCCGGGAAGGAATGTCCGGGTAGACACCATATATTTT. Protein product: CASSLRPPGRNVRVDTIYF. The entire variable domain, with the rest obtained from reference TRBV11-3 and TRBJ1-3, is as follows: EAGVVQSPRYKIIEKKQPVAFWCNPISGHNTLYWYLQNLGQGPELLIRYENEEAVDDSQLPKDRFSAERLKGVDSTLKIQPAELGDSAVYLCASSLRPPGRNVRVDTIYFGEGSWLTVV.

This CDR3 reads CASSYDGSGNTIYF. The CDR3 bases are TGTGCCAGCAGTTACGACGGCTCTGGAAACACCATATATTTT. V usage is TRBV6-8 and J usage is TRBJ1-3, with no clear D. Germline V gives CDR1 MNHGY, CDR2 SAAAGT. V was shortened by 2 bases and J by 0 bases, with 5 bases between the two germline ends. CDR3 length: 14 residues.

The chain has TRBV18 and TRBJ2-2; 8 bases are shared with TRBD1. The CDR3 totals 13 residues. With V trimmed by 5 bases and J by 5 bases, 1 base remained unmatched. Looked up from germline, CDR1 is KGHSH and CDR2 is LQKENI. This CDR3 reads CASSDRGTGELFF. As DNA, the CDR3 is TGTGCCAGCTCAGACAGGGGTACCGGGGAGCTGTTTTTT.

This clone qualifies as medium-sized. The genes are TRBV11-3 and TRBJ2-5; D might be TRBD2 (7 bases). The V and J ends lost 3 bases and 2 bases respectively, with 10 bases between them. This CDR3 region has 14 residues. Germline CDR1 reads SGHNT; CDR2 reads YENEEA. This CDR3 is CASSLGGQQETQYF. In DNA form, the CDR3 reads TGTGCCAGCAGCTTGGGGGGGCAACAAGAGACCCAGTACTTC. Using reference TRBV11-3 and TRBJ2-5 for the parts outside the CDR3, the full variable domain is EAGVVQSPRYKIIEKKQPVAFWCNPISGHNTLYWYLQNLGQGPELLIRYENEEAVDDSQLPKDRFSAERLKGVDSTLKIQPAELGDSAVYLCASSLGGQQETQYFGPGTRLLVL.

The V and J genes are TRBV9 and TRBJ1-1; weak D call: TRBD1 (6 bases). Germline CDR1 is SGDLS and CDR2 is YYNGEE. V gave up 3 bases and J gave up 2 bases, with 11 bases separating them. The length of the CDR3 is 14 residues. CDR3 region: CASSEGDVNTEAFF. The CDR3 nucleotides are TGTGCCAGCAGCGAGGGGGACGTAAACACTGAAGCTTTCTTT.

In nucleotides, the CDR3 is TGTGCCAGCAGCTTAGACTACGCCAACGAAAAACTGTTTTTT. Residues: CASSLDYANEKLFF. The chain recombines TRBV11-3 with TRBJ1-4; D not certain. The CDR3 spans 14 residues. V lost 0 bases to trimming and J lost 8 bases, with 10 bases between them. CDR1 and CDR2 from the germline V gene are SGHNT and YENEEA.

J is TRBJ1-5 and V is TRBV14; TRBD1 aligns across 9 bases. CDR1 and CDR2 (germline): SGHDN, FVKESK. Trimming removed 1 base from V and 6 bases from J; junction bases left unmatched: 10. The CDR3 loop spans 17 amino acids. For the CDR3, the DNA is TGTGCCAGCAGCCAAGTCCGGAGACAGGGGGGTTTTCAGCCCCAGCATTTT. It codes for CASSQVRRQGGFQPQHF.

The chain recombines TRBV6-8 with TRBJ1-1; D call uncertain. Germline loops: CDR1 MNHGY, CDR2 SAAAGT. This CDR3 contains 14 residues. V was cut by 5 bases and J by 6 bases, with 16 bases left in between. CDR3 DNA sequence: TGTGCCAGCAGTCTAAGAAGGTCCGCCCCTGAAGCTTTCTTT. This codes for CASSLRRSAPEAFF.